Included here is one T cell receptor (beta chain) sequence, with context. Its target is not known. Antigen-specific CD4+ T cells were first expanded with viral peptide pools by the ViraFEST assay and only then sequenced. Subsequent to roughly 10 days of culture, CD4+ T cells were isolated. Participants got two doses of BNT162b2 or mRNA-1273 vaccine. Trimming stripped 3 bases from V and 0 bases from J, with 3 bases between. This CDR3 region has 13 residues. Looked up from germline, CDR1 is MDHEN and CDR2 is SYDVKM. The data are from a study of vaccination effects on CD4 cells after COVID-19. Study details: Researchers obtained post-vaccine samples at a median of 72 days past the second dose.

Clones were sequenced by immunoSEQ multiplex PCR, and TCRdb holds only the in-frame ones, with some missing. The sample yields more than 60,000 clones, 70% to 85% seen once. General study results and limits: Vaccine- and infection-induced clones showed marked clonal contraction late following vaccination. Common cold coronaviruses were cross-recognized by only 1 of 255 vaccine-induced clones in healthy vaccinees.

The starting material was CD4+ T cells from PBMCs cultured with HCoV-229E spike peptides, obtained after COVID-19 vaccination. The chain couples TRBV28 to TRBJ1-5; D unresolved. The sequence was collected from a human donor who received a COVID-19 vaccine. CDR3 sequence: CASSLDSNQPQHF. The CDR3 coding sequence is TGTGCCAGCAGTTTGGATAGCAATCAGCCCCAGCATTTT. The full variable domain, its missing parts supplied by reference TRBV28 and TRBJ1-5, is DVKVTQSSRYLVKRTGEKVFLECVQDMDHENMFWYRQDPGLGLRLIYFSYDVKMKEKGDIPEGYSVSREKKERFSLILESASTNQTSMYLCASSLDSNQPQHFGDGTRLSIL.